The T cell receptor (beta chain) under discussion was sequenced for a study of T cell responses to AZD1222 COVID-19 vaccine. Study-wide context: Timing groups of about 4 and about 12 weeks for second doses were pooled.

Clones were sequenced by immunoSEQ multiplex PCR, and TCRdb holds only the in-frame ones, with some missing. Of 90,000 to 110,000 clones listed, 85% to 90% were seen once; the top ten hold roughly 2.5%. Study outcomes and limitations: Baseline testing showed seropositivity in only a handful of AZD1222 recipients. Mostly white British, mostly female donors; authors suggested clonal diversity may be underestimated. Spike-specific TCR breadth and depth grew following two AZD1222 doses.

As regards this clone: Its specificity is unknown.

V lost 2 bases, J lost 7 bases, and 12 bases lay in between. CDR1 and CDR2 (germline): MNHEY, SMNVEV (reference sequence). CDR3 length: 14 residues. The starting material was peripheral blood, obtained on day 0 of AZD1222 vaccination. This clonotype originated in an adult in good health. The chain employs TRBV27 and TRBJ2-1; D may be TRBD1 (6 bases). The CDR3 DNA sequence: TGTGCCAGCAGTTTAAAAAGGCAGGGGAATGAGCAGTTCTTC. This encodes CASSLKRQGNEQFF.